This T cell receptor beta chain was sequenced during a study of beta chain features in type 1 diabetes (dated by TCRdb to 2016 to 2018). For context, the study as a whole: Mean age, gender distribution, total cell number and subset yield did not differ between patients and healthy donors. Across all samples, about 110 million sorted cells were examined, and cell number per subset correlated strongly with RNA yield. Regulatory and stem cell-like memory subsets were obtained from only 8 patients and roughly 8 healthy donors, while naive and central memory subsets were obtained from all 30 or so donors. In the study, recently diagnosed type 1 diabetes patients and matched healthy donors were compared on the TCRB repertoires of their sorted circulating CD4+ T cell subsets. The paper as a whole reports these results and caveats: At VDJ recombination sites, patients with type 1 diabetes made fewer insertions and deleted more nucleotides, a pattern implying thymic rearrangement abnormalities. PCR might favor shorter templates, but patient and control samples were amplified and corrected together, so any skew would affect both groups equally. Naive, central memory and regulatory TCRB repertoires appeared more similar among patients than among healthy donors. A moderate but significant shortening of TCRB CDR3 length was observed in type 1 diabetes patients in all four CD4+ subsets. Because small numbers of individuals were included in the HLA sub-analyses, any influence of HLA type on TCRB rearrangement was left unresolved. Because cDNA was sequenced instead of genomic DNA, activated cells with high expression could be over-represented, although the groups did not differ in activation or CD3 levels.

There are 11 amino acids in the CDR3, from cysteine to phenylalanine inclusive. The read is trimmed to its CDR3 DNA, 33 bases read in frame from base 1. For CDR1 and CDR2, the germline V gene (reference sequence) lists GTSNPN and SVGIG. Trimming costs V 0 bases and J 7 bases, and their ends lie 7 bases apart. The entire amount of isolated RNA was reverse transcribed using the High Capacity cDNA Reverse Transcription Kit, so the sequenced TCRB transcripts were expressed ones. Naive, central memory and regulatory T cell samples underwent deep immunoSEQ sequencing, averaging around 4 million total reads per sample. After sorted cells were lysed in RLT buffer, RNA was extracted with DNase-treated RNeasy Micro or Mini kits, with the choice depending on cell number. Each cell subset was processed separately to prevent cross-contamination, with patient and healthy donor samples processed together. The immunoSEQ multiplex PCR was used to amplify TCRB sequences from cDNA, generating 87-bp fragments that spanned the CDR3 region. Sequencing of the amplicons was done on the Illumina HiSeq platform. The authors' analysis ran thus. Synthetic template baselines were used to correct PCR bias computationally, reads within Hamming distance 2 were collapsed together, and singletons that could not be merged were discarded. Reads were aligned to IMGT to assign V, D and J genes, CDR3 length, and insertions or deletions at six rearrangement sites. Clonotype counts were normalized to sorted cell number within each subset before computing true diversity and Gini coefficients with the tcR R package. The overlap coefficient, calculated on TCRB nucleotide sequences, was used to quantify repertoire sharing. As a proxy for the pre-selection repertoire, out-of-frame TCRB sequences from naive cells were analyzed. TCRdb took this table from immuneACCESS and kept in-frame rearrangements with V and J called. Such tables lack part of the clones; where checked against another copy, unresolved V genes explain under half of the gap, and the rest is unexplained. V, J and clone size were drawn from that table, and D and trimming were deduced from the DNA. The sample table shows 500,000 to 850,000 clones, and roughly an eighth are seen once. In total, the top ten clones hold just under 0.04% of the sample.

Each donor gave one peripheral blood draw, averaging roughly 100 mL, which was collected into heparinised tubes. A BD FACSAria II was used to sort naive, central memory, regulatory and stem cell-like memory CD4+ T cells with a panel that included CD45RO, CCR7, CD25, CD127, CD95 and CD27. Every sorted population had a purity above 95%. PBMCs were isolated right away by Lymphoprep density gradient centrifugation and were stained directly, without culture. To minimize batch effects, samples were stained and sorted in pairs, one healthy donor with one patient per experiment. The table lists this clone with a few counts. The antigen it recognizes is unknown. Base qualities were left out, and no much larger clone turns up one base away. This same CDR3 is encoded by further DNA sequences in the sample.

The material sequenced was naive CD4+ T cells from blood. The sample's cell subset or site, from its label and the paper: true naive CD4+ T cells. The V gene is TRBV30 and the J gene is TRBJ2-7; no D segment can be confidently identified. This clonotype was sampled from a young man with type 1 diabetes. The CDR3 reads as follows: CAWSVRREQYF. The DNA sequence is given as TGTGCCTGGAGTGTAAGGCGGGAGCAGTACTTC.